These 26 T cell receptor beta chains were sequenced from one sample in a study of blood T cell repertoires in COVID-19. Libraries were prepared by immunoSEQ multiplex PCR; TCRdb keeps only in-frame clonotypes and omits some of them. The table has hundreds of thousands of clones, 85% to 90% seen once; the top ten hold roughly 15%. Specimen: PBMCs or T cells enriched from blood (not recorded which). Every receptor here comes from a woman in her fifties or sixties with acute COVID-19.

This rearrangement joins TRBV3-1 (or the pseudogene TRBV3-2) to TRBJ2-7; perhaps TRBD2 as D (6 bases). V gave up 2 bases and J gave up 3 bases, with 17 bases separating them. Germline values: CDR1 LGHDT, CDR2 YNNKEL (reference sequence). The CDR3 runs to 16 residues. CDR3 coding DNA: TGTGCCAGCAGCCAAAACCTAGCGCCCGTAAGCTACGAGCAGTACTTC. It translates to CASSQNLAPVSYEQYF.

The CDR3 sequence: CASSFRVSSPLHF. CDR3 in DNA: TGTGCCAGCAGTTTCCGGGTTTCTTCACCCCTCCACTTT. The chain uses TRBV12-3 or TRBV12-4 and TRBJ1-6; D remains unclear. Trimming removed 3 bases from V and 9 bases from J, with 9 bases in between. This CDR3 spans 13 amino acids.

The J gene is TRBJ2-1, the V gene TRBV30; no clear D. Trimming pared 2 bases from V and 8 bases from J, leaving 4 bases between. The CDR3 sequence is 10 residues long. The germline gives CDR1 GTSNPN, CDR2 SVGIG (reference sequence). The CDR3 DNA reads TGTGCCTGGAGTAGCTATGAGCAGTTCTTC. It translates to CAWSSYEQFF.

This clone was seen a single time. The chain is built from TRBV27 and TRBJ2-3; the D gene is possibly TRBD2 (6 bases). The V end was cut by 7 bases, the J end by 4 bases, with 15 bases between. This CDR3 contains 14 residues. In germline, CDR1 is MNHEY, CDR2 SMNVEV (reference sequence). In DNA, the CDR3 is TGTGCCAGCAACCCCACCACGGGGGCAGATACGCAGTATTTT. Translation gives CASNPTTGADTQYF.

The J gene is TRBJ2-1, the V gene TRBV11-3; 13 nucleotides agree with TRBD2. The junction had 5 bases not matched to a gene; V was cut back by 5 bases and J by 10 bases. Germline CDR1 and CDR2: SGHNT and YENEEA. The CDR3 spans 14 residues. The CDR3 DNA is TGTGCCAGCAGCGGACTAGCGGGAGTAAAGGAGCAGTTCTTC. Encoded protein: CASSGLAGVKEQFF.

V usage is TRBV28 and J usage is TRBJ1-5; D unresolved. The CDR3 consists of 14 residues. Trimming left V 4 bases short and J 5 bases short, with 12 bases between. Per germline, CDR1 MDHEN and CDR2 SYDVKM. The CDR3 spells CASSSPGSYQPQHF. As DNA, the CDR3 is TGTGCCAGCAGTTCCCCCGGGTCATATCAGCCCCAGCATTTT. The full variable domain, completed using reference TRBV28 and TRBJ1-5, is DVKVTQSSRYLVKRTGEKVFLECVQDMDHENMFWYRQDPGLGLRLIYFSYDVKMKEKGDIPEGYSVSREKKERFSLILESASTNQTSMYLCASSSPGSYQPQHFGDGTRLSIL.

The chain employs TRBV15 and TRBJ2-3; D might be TRBD1 (5 bases). The CDR3 totals 14 residues. The germline gives CDR1 LNHNV, CDR2 YYDKDF (reference sequence). Trimming cost V 3 bases and J 3 bases, with 10 bases left between them. CDR3 in amino acids: CATSSDRPTDTQYF. CDR3 sequence (DNA): TGTGCCACCAGCAGCGACAGACCTACAGATACGCAGTATTTT.

V and J are TRBV4-1 and TRBJ1-2; 7 positions agree with TRBD1. V trimming: 0 bases; J trimming: 7 bases; junction bases outside the gene matches: 11. The CDR3 length is 16 residues. The V gene's germline CDR1 is MGHRA and CDR2 YSYEKL. The CDR3 DNA sequence: TGCGCCAGCAGCCAAGAAGCTGCCGCGTCAGGGGGTGGCTACACCTTC. This translates into CASSQEAAASGGGYTF.

V usage is TRBV7-3 and J usage is TRBJ2-3; the match to TRBD2 covers 9 bases. The germline gives CDR1 SGHTA, CDR2 FQGTGA. There are 15 residues in the CDR3. The V segment lost 2 bases and the J segment 6 bases; nucleotides outside the gene matches: 6. CDR3 amino acids: CASSLRAGGKDTQYF. The CDR3 DNA reads as TGTGCCAGCAGCTTACGGGCGGGAGGGAAGGATACGCAGTATTTT.

This clone was found a few times. CDR3 coding DNA: TGTGCCAGCAGCTTAGTAAGCACAGATACGCAGTATTTT. The encoded protein is CASSLVSTDTQYF. The chain employs TRBV7-9 and TRBJ2-3; the D is unclear. The CDR3 is 13 amino acids. The V end lost 1 base, the J end lost 0 bases, and 2 bases lay between the germline ends. Germline-derived CDR1 and CDR2 are SEHNR and FQNEAQ (reference sequence).

This clone was observed a handful of times. The chain has TRBV4-1 and TRBJ2-1, with TRBD2 matching over 9 bases. The germline gives CDR1 MGHRA, CDR2 YSYEKL. CDR3 length equals 19 residues. The ends lost 0 bases at V and 4 bases at J; junction bases unmatched: 13. CDR3 in DNA: TGCGCCAGCAGCCAAGACCCCACCTTTGCTAGCGGGGCATACAATGAGCAGTTCTTC. This translates into CASSQDPTFASGAYNEQFF.

The genes are TRBV2 and TRBJ2-5, with 11 bases identical to TRBD2. CDR3 length: 13 amino acids. V trimming: 5 bases; J trimming: 9 bases; junction bases outside the gene matches: 5. Germline-derived CDR1 and CDR2 are SNHLY and FYNNEI. The CDR3 DNA is TGTGCCAGCAGTACACGACTAGCGGGATCCCAGTACTTC. Translation gives CASSTRLAGSQYF.

The CDR3 DNA is TGTGCCAGCAGCTTAGGTGCTAGCGGGGTTGGTGAGCAGTTCTTC. Translating it yields CASSLGASGVGEQFF. The chain links TRBV7-6 to TRBJ2-1, with TRBD2 matching over 9 bases. The trim removed 1 base at V and 9 bases at J, leaving 7 bases unmatched. The CDR3 totals 15 residues. Germline CDR1 SGHVS, CDR2 FNYEAQ.

The genes are TRBV11-2 and TRBJ2-1, with 11 bases that match TRBD1. CDR3 size: 15 residues. Germline-derived CDR1 and CDR2 are SGHAT and FQNNGV. V dropped 3 bases and J dropped 8; count of bases not matched to a gene: 6. The CDR3 nucleotides are TGTGCCAGCAGCTTCGCGGACAGGGGGCAGGATGAGCAGTTCTTC. As protein: CASSFADRGQDEQFF.

This clone has only one observation. The chain carries TRBV5-8 and TRBJ2-3; 9 bases line up with TRBD2. The junction had 7 bases not matched to a gene; V was cut back by 2 bases and J by 6 bases. This CDR3 region has 15 residues. Germline loops: CDR1 SGHTS, CDR2 YDEGEE. The CDR3 DNA is TGTGCCAGCAGCTTTGAGGCGGGAGGGCGTGATACGCAGTATTTT. Translated: CASSFEAGGRDTQYF.

V usage is TRBV29-1 and J usage is TRBJ2-7; 8 bases line up with TRBD1. The CDR3 is 13 residues long. Germline assignment: CDR1 SQVTM and CDR2 ANQGSEA. With 3 bases clipped from V and 4 bases from J, the junction kept 5 bases outside the gene matches. CDR3 amino acids: CSVEVDREYEQYF. The CDR3 coding sequence is TGCAGCGTTGAGGTGGACAGGGAGTACGAGCAGTACTTC.

J is TRBJ2-5 and V is TRBV5-4; a possible D gene is TRBD1 (6 bases). Germline CDR1 reads SGHNT; CDR2 reads YYREEE (reference sequence). The CDR3 runs 13 residues. V gave up 2 bases and J gave up 4 bases, with 9 bases separating them. CDR3: CASSLGTLETQYF. The CDR3 DNA sequence: TGTGCCAGCAGCTTAGGGACATTAGAGACCCAGTACTTC.

This chain links TRBV19 with TRBJ1-1; the D is unclear. Per the germline V gene, CDR1 is LNHDA and CDR2 is SQIVND (reference sequence). CDR3 length equals 13 residues. The ends were cut back, 5 bases at V and 0 bases at J, with 7 bases in the middle. In DNA, the CDR3 is TGTGCCAGTAGTGCTTACATGAACACTGAAGCTTTCTTT. Its translation: CASSAYMNTEAFF.

Turning to this clone: The same CDR3 is also encoded by other DNA sequences in this sample. The rearrangement joins TRBV29-1 to TRBJ2-7, with 7 positions matching TRBD2. The CDR3 consists of 12 residues. Germline values: CDR1 SQVTM, CDR2 ANQGSEA. Losses at the gene ends were 1 base for V and 3 bases for J; bases not matched to a gene: 0. The CDR3 here is CSVEAGGYEQYF. In DNA form, the CDR3 reads TGCAGCGTTGAAGCGGGAGGCTACGAGCAGTACTTC.

The chain joins TRBV6-5 to TRBJ1-4; no clear D gene. Germline lookup yields CDR1 MNHEY and CDR2 SVGAGI. Deletions cut 7 bases from V and 4 bases from J, with 13 bases between. The CDR3 sequence is 14 residues long. The CDR3 DNA sequence: TGTGCCAGCACGTCCGGGGATTTTAATGAAAAACTGTTTTTT. The encoded protein is CASTSGDFNEKLFF.

The chain's CDR3 is CASSGTSGSRTYEQYF. CDR3 nucleotide sequence: TGTGCCAGCAGTGGGACTAGCGGGAGCCGGACCTACGAGCAGTACTTC. The chain recombines TRBV9 with TRBJ2-7; 14 nucleotides align to TRBD2. Germline CDR1 is SGDLS and CDR2 is YYNGEE. V lost 5 bases and J lost 2; bases outside the gene matches: 6. The CDR3 extends over 16 amino acids.

This sequence joins TRBV27 and TRBJ2-7; the match to TRBD2 covers 9 bases. This CDR3 comprises 15 residues. Trimming removed 2 bases from V and 4 bases from J; junction bases left unmatched: 6. Germline V gene data show CDR1 as MNHEY and CDR2 as SMNVEV (reference sequence). CDR3 amino acids: CASSLRLAGMYEQYF. CDR3 nucleotide sequence: TGTGCCAGCAGTTTAAGGCTAGCGGGAATGTACGAGCAGTACTTC.

The V gene is TRBV6-6, the J gene TRBJ2-2; the match to TRBD2 covers 7 bases. The germline V gene has CDR1 MNHNY and CDR2 SVGAGI (reference sequence). After removal of 5 bases from V and 0 bases from J, the junction contained 9 bases not matched to a gene. CDR3 length: 17 amino acids. The chain's CDR3 is CASSPGIAGPNTGELFF. The CDR3 coding sequence is TGTGCCAGCAGTCCCGGAATAGCGGGTCCGAACACCGGGGAGCTGTTTTTT.

Points on this clone: The DNA is omitted, as the CDR3 cannot be located on it reliably, and the CDR3 follows TCRdb's listing. This chain connects TRBV6-2 or TRBV6-3 to TRBJ2-2; the table gives TRBD1 as D, unverified against the DNA. Germline V gene sequence: CDR1 MNHEY, CDR2 SVGEGT. The CDR3 length is 15 residues, termini included. This CDR3 is CASTPGQRTPGSCFF.

The chain combines TRBV7-9 with TRBJ2-7; D remains ambiguous. The V and J ends lost 3 bases and 0 bases respectively, with 9 bases between them. Germline assignment: CDR1 SEHNR and CDR2 FQNEAQ (reference sequence). This CDR3 region has 14 residues. DNA for the CDR3: TGTGCCAGCAGCTTTGGTCAGGCCTCCTACGAGCAGTACTTC. Protein: CASSFGQASYEQYF. Full variable domain (missing parts from reference TRBV7-9 and TRBJ2-7): DTGVSQNPRHKITKRGQNVTFRCDPISEHNRLYWYRQTLGQGPEFLTYFQNEAQLEKSRLLSDRFSAERPKGSFSTLEIQRTEQGDSAMYLCASSFGQASYEQYFGPGTRLTVT.

This clone was observed a few times. The chain recombines TRBV7-9 with TRBJ1-2; 8 nucleotides line up with TRBD1. The junction had 9 bases not matched to a gene; V was cut back by 4 bases and J by 8 bases. The CDR3 is 14 residues long. Germline values: CDR1 SEHNR, CDR2 FQNEAQ (reference sequence). The CDR3 protein is CASSSTRQGLGYTF. For the CDR3, the DNA is TGTGCCAGCAGCTCCACCAGACAGGGGCTGGGCTACACCTTC.